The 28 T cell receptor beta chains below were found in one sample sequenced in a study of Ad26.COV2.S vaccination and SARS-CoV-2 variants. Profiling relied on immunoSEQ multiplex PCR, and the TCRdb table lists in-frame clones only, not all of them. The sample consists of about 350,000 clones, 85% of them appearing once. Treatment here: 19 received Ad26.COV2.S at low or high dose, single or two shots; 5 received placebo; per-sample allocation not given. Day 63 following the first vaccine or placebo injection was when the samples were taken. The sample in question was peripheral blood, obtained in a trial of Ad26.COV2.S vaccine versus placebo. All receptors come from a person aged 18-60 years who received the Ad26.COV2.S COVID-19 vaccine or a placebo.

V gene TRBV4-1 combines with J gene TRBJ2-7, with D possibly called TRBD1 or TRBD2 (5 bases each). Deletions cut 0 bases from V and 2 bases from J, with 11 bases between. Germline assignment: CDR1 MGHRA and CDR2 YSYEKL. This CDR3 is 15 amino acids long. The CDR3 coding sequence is TGCGCCAGCAGCCAAGATTCAGGGAGCCCCTACGAGCAGTACTTC. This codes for CASSQDSGSPYEQYF.

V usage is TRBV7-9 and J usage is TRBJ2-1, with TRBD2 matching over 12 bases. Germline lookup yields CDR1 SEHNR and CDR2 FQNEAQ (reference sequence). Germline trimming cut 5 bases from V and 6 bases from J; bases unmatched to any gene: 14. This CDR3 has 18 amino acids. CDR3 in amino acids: CASSTIPGLAGNPNEQFF. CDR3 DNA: TGTGCCAGCAGCACGATCCCTGGACTAGCGGGAAATCCCAATGAGCAGTTCTTC.

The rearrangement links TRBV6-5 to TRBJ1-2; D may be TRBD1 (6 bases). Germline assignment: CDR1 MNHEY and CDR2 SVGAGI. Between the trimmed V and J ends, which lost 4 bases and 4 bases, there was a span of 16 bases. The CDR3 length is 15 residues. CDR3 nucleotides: TGTGCCAGCAGTTCTTGGGGGGCGCGAAGCTATGGCTACACCTTC. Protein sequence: CASSSWGARSYGYTF.

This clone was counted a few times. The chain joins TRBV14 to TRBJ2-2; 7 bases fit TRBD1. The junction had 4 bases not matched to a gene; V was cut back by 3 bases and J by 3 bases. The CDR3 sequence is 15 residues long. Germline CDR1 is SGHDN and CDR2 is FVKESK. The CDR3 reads CASSHFTGDTGELFF. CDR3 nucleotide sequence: TGTGCCAGCAGCCATTTCACAGGGGACACCGGGGAGCTGTTTTTT.

The CDR3 is CASSVPIAGTTTGELFF. CDR3 bases: TGTGCCAGCAGCGTCCCAATAGCGGGCACCACCACCGGGGAGCTGTTTTTT. V and J are TRBV9 and TRBJ2-2; 7 nucleotides agree with TRBD2. CDR1 and CDR2 (germline): SGDLS, YYNGEE. The CDR3 loop spans 17 amino acids. The J segment lost 4 bases and the V segment lost 2 bases, leaving 11 bases of the junction unmatched.

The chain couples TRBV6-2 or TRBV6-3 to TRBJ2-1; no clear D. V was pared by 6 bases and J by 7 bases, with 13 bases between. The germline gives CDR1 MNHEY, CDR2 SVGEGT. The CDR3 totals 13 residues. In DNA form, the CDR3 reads TGTGCCAGCAGCCCAGGATTTCGGAATGAGCAGTTCTTC. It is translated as CASSPGFRNEQFF.

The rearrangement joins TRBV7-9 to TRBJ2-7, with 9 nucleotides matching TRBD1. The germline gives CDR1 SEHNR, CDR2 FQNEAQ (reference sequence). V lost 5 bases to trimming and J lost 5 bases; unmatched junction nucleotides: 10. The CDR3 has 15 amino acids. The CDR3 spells CASSPRLDRGHEQYF. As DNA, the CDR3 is TGTGCCAGCAGCCCACGACTGGACAGGGGCCACGAGCAGTACTTC.

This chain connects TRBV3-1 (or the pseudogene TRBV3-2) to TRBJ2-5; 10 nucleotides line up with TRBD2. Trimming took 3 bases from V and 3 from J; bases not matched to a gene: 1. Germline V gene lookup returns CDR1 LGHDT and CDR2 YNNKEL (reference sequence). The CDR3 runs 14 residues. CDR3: CASSHLAGEETQYF. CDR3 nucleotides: TGTGCCAGCAGCCACCTAGCGGGGGAAGAGACCCAGTACTTC.

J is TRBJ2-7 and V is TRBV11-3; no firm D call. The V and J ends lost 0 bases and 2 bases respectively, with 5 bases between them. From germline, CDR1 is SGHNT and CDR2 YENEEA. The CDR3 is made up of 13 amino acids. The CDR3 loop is CASSLEGTYEQYF. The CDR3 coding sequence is TGTGCCAGCAGCTTAGAGGGCACCTACGAGCAGTACTTC.

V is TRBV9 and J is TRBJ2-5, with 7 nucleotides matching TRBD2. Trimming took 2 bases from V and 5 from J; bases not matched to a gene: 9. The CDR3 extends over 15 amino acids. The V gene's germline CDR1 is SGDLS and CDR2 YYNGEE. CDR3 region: CASSVLASGLETQYF. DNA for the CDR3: TGTGCCAGCAGCGTTTTAGCTAGCGGTCTGGAGACCCAGTACTTC.

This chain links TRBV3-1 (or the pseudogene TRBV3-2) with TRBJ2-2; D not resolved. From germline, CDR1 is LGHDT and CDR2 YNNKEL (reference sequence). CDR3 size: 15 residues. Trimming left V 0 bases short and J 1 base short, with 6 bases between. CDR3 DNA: TGTGCCAGCAGCCAAGACGCACGGAACACCGGGGAGCTGTTTTTT. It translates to CASSQDARNTGELFF.

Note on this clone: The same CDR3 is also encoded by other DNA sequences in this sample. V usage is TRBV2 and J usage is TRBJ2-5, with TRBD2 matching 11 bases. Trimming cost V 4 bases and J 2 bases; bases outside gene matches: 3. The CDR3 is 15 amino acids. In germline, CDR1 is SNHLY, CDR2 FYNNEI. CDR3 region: CASSGTSGSQETQYF. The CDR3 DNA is TGTGCCAGCAGTGGGACTAGCGGGTCACAAGAGACCCAGTACTTC.

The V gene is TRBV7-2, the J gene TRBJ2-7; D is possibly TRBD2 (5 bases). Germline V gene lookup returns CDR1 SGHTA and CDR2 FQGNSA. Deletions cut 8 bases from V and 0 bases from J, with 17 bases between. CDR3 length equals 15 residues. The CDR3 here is CASGPRAGGSYEQYF. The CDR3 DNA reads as TGTGCCAGCGGCCCCCGGGCGGGTGGCTCCTACGAGCAGTACTTC.

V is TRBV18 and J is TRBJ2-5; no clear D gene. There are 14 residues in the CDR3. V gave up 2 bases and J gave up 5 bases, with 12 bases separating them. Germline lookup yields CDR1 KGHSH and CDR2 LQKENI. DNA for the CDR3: TGTGCCAGCTCACCAAGTGGGTTTAGGGAGACCCAGTACTTC. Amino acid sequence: CASSPSGFRETQYF.

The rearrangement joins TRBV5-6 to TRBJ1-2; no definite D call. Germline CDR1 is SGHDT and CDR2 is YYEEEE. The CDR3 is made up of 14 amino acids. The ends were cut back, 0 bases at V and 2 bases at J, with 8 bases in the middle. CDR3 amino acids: CASSLALVNYGYTF. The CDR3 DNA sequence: TGTGCCAGCAGCTTGGCCTTGGTGAACTATGGCTACACCTTC.

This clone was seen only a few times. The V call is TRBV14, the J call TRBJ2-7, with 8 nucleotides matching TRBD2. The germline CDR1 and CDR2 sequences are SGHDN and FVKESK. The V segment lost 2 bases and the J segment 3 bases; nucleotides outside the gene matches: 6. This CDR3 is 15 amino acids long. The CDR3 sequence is CASSQSRGALYEQYF. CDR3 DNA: TGTGCCAGCAGCCAATCGCGGGGGGCTCTCTACGAGCAGTACTTC.

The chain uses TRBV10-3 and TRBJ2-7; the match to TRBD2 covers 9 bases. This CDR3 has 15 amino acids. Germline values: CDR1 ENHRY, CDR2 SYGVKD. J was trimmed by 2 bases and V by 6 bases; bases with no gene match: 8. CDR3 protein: CAISGLAQNTYEQYF. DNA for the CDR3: TGTGCCATCAGCGGACTAGCGCAGAACACCTACGAGCAGTACTTC.

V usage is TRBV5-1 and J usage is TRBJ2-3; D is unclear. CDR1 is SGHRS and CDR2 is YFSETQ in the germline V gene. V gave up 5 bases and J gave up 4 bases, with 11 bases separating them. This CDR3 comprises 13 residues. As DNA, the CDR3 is TGCGCCAGCAGACGCAGTTCGGCAGATACGCAGTATTTT. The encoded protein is CASRRSSADTQYF.

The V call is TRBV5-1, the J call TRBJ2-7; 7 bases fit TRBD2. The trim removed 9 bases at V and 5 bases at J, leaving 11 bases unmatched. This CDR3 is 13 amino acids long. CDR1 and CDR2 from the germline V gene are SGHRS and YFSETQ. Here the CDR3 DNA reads TGCGCCACTACCGGGAGGCTAGGTGACGAGCAGTACTTC. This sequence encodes CATTGRLGDEQYF.

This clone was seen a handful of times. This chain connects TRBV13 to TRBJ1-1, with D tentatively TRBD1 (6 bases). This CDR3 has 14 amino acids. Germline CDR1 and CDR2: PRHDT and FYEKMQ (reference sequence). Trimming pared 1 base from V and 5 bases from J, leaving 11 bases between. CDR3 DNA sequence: TGTGCCAGCAGCTTAGTGGGGGCTCTGACTGAAGCTTTCTTT. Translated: CASSLVGALTEAFF. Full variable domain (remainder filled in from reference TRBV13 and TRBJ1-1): AAGVIQSPRHLIKEKRETATLKCYPIPRHDTVYWYQQGPGQDPQFLISFYEKMQSDKGSIPDRFSAQQFSDYHSELNMSSLELGDSALYFCASSLVGALTEAFFGQGTRLTVV.

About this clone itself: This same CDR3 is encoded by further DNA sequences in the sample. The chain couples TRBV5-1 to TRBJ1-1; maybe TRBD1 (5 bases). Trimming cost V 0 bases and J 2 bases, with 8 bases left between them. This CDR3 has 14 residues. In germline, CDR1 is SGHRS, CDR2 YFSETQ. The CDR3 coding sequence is TGCGCCAGCAGCTTGGGACAGACAAACACTGAAGCTTTCTTT. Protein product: CASSLGQTNTEAFF.

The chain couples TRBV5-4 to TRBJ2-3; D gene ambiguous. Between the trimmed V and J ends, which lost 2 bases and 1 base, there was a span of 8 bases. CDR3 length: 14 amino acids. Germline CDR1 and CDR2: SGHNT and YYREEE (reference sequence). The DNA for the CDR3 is TGTGCCAGCAGCTTTGGTCAGGGCACAGATACGCAGTATTTT. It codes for CASSFGQGTDTQYF.

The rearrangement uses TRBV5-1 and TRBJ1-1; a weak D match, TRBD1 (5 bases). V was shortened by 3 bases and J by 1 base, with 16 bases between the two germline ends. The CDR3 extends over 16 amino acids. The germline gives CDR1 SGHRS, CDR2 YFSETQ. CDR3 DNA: TGCGCCAGCAGCTCGGAGGGGCAGCGTTGGAACACTGAAGCTTTCTTT. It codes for CASSSEGQRWNTEAFF.

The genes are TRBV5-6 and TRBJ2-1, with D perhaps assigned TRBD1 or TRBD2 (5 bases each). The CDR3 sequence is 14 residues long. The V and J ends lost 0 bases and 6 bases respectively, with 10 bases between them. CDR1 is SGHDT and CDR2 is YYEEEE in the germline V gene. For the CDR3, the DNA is TGTGCCAGCAGCTTGGGTGAGGGGCGCAATGAGCAGTTCTTC. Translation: CASSLGEGRNEQFF. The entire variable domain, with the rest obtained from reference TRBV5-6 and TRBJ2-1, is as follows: DAGVTQSPTHLIKTRGQQVTLRCSPKSGHDTVSWYQQALGQGPQFIFQYYEEEERQRGNFPDRFSGHQFPNYSSELNVNALLLGDSALYLCASSLGEGRNEQFFGPGTRLTVL.

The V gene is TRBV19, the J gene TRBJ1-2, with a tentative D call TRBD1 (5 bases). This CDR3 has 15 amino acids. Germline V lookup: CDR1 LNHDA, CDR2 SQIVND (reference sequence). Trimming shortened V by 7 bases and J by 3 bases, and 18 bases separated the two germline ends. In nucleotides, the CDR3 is TGTGCCAGTACCCCCCTCTGGCAAGGGGACTATGGCTACACCTTC. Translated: CASTPLWQGDYGYTF.

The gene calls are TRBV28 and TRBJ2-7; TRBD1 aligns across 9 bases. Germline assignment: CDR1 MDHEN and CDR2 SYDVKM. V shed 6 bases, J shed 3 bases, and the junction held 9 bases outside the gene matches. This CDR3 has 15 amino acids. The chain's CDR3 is CASSLRDRVIYEQYF. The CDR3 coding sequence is TGTGCCAGCAGCCTCAGGGACAGGGTAATCTACGAGCAGTACTTC.

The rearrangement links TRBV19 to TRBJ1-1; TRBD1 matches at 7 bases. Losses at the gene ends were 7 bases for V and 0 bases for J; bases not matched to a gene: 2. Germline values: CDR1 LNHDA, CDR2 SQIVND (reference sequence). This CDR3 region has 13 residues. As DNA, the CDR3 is TGTGCCAGTAAGGGACAGATGAACACTGAAGCTTTCTTT. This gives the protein CASKGQMNTEAFF.

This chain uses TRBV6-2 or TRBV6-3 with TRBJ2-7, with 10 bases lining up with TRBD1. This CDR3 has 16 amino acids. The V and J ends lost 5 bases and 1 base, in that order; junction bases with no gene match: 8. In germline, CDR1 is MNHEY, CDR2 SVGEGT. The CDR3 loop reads CASSPPRTGGSYEQYF. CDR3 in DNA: TGTGCCAGCAGTCCCCCGAGGACAGGGGGGTCCTACGAGCAGTACTTC.